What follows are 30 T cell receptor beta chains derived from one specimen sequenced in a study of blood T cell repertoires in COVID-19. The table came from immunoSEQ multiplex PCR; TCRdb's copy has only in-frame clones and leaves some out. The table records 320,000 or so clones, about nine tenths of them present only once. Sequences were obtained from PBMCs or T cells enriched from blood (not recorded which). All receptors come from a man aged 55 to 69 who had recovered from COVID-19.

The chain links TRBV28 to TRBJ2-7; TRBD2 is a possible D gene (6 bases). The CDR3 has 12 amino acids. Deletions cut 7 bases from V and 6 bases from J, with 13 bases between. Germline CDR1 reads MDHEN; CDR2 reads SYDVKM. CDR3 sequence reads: CASIRDGSEQYF. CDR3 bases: TGTGCCAGCATCCGGGACGGGAGCGAGCAGTACTTC.

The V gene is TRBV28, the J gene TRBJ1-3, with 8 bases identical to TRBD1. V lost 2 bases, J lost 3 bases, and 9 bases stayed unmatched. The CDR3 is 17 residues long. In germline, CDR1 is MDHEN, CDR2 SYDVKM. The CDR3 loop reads CASSLQSPRGLGNTIYF. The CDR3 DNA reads TGTGCCAGCAGTTTACAGTCCCCCAGGGGGCTTGGAAACACCATATATTTT.

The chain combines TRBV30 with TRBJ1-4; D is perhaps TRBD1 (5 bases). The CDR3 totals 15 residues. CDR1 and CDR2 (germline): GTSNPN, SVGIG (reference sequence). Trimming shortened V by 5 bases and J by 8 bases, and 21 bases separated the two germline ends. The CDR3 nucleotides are TGTGCCTGGCTCTCCCAGGGACTGGGCAACGAAAAACTGTTTTTT. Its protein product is CAWLSQGLGNEKLFF.

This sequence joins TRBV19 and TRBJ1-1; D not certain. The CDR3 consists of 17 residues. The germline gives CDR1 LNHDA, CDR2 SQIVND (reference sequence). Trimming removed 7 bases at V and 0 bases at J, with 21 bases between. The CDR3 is CASTSTRRGNVNTEAFF. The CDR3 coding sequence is TGTGCCAGTACCAGTACCCGCCGCGGAAATGTGAACACTGAAGCTTTCTTT.

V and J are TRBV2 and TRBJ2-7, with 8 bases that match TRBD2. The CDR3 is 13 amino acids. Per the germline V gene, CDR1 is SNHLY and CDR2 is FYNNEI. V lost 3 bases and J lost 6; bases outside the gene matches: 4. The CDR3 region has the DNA TGTGCCAGCAGTGATGGACTAGCCGGCGAGCAGTACTTC. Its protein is CASSDGLAGEQYF.

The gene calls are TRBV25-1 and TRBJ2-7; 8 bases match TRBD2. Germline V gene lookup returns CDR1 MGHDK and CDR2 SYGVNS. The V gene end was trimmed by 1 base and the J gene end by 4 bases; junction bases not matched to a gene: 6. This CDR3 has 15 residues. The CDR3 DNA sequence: TGTGCCAGCAGTGAATTGAGCGGGAGAGGGTACGAGCAGTACTTC. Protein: CASSELSGRGYEQYF.

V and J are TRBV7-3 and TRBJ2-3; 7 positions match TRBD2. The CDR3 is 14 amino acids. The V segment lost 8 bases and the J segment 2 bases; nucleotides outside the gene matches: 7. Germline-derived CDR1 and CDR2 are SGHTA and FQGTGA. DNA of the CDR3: TGTGCCAGCGGTGGCGGGGGATACACAGATACGCAGTATTTT. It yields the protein CASGGGGYTDTQYF.

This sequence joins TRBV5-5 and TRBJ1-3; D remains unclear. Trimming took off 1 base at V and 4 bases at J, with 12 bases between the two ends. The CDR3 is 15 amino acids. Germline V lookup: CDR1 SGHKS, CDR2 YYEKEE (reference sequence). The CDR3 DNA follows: TGTGCCAGCAGCTTGTCTTCCCTAGGCGGAAACACCATATATTTT. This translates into CASSLSSLGGNTIYF.

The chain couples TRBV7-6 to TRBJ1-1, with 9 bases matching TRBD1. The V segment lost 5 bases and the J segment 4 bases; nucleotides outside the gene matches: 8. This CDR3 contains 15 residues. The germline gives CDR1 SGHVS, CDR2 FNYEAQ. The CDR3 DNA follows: TGTGCCAGCAGCCAAGTCACAGGGGGCATCACTGAAGCTTTCTTT. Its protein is CASSQVTGGITEAFF.

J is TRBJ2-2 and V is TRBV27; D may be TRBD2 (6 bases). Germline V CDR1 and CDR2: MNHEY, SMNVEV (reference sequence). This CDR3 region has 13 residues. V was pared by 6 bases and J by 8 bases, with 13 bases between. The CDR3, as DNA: TGTGCCAGCAGACCATCGGAGGGAGGGGAGCTGTTTTTT. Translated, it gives CASRPSEGGELFF.

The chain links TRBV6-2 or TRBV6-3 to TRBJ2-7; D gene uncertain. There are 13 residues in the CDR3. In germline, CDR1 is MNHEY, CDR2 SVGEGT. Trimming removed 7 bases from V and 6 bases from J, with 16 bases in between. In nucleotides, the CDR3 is TGTGCCAGCAACCCGATTCAAACGGGCGAGCAGTACTTC. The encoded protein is CASNPIQTGEQYF.

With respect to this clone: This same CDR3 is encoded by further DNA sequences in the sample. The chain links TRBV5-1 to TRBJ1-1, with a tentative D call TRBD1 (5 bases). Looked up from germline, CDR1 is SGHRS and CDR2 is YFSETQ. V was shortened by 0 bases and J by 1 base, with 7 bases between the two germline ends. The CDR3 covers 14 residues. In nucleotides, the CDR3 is TGCGCCAGCAGCTTGGTCCAGGGGAACACTGAAGCTTTCTTT. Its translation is CASSLVQGNTEAFF. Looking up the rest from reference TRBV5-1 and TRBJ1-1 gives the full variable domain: KAGVTQTPRYLIKTRGQQVTLSCSPISGHRSVSWYQQTPGQGLQFLFEYFSETQRNKGNFPGRFSGRQFSNSRSEMNVSTLELGDSALYLCASSLVQGNTEAFFGQGTRLTVV.

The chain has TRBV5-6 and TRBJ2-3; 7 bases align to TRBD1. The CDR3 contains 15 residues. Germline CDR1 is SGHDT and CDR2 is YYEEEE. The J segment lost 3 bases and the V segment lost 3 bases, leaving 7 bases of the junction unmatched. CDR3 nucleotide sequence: TGTGCCAGCAGCTGGATTGACAGGGATACAGATACGCAGTATTTT. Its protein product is CASSWIDRDTDTQYF.

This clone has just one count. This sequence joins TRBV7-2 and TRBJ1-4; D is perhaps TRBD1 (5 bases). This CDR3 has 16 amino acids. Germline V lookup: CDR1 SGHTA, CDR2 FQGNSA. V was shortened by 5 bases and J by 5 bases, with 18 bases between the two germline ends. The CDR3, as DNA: TGTGCCAGCAGCCTCCTCGCGGGGGGTCCCAATGAAAAACTGTTTTTT. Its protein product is CASSLLAGGPNEKLFF.

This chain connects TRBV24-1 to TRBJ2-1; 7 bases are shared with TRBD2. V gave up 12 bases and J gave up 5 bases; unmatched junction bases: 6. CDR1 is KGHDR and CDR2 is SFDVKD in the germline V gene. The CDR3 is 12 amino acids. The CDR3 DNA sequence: TGTGCCCCTCGGGGGGAGGACAATGAGCAGTTCTTC. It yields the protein CAPRGEDNEQFF.

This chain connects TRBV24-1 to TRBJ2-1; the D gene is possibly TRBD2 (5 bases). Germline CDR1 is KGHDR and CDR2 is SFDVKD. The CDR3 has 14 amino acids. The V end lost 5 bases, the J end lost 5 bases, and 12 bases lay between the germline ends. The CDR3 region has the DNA TGTGCCACCAGTGGATTCCTAGCAGACAATGAGCAGTTCTTC. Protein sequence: CATSGFLADNEQFF.

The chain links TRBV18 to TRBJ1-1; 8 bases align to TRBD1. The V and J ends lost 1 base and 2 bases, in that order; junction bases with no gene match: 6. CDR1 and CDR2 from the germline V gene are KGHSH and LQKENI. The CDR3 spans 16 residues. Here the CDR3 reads CASSPRTGKANTEAFF. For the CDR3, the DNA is TGTGCCAGCTCACCACGGACAGGGAAGGCCAACACTGAAGCTTTCTTT.

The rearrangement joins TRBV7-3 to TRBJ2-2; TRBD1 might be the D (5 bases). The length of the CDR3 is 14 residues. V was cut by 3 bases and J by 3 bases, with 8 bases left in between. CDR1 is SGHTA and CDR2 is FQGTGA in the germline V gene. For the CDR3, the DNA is TGTGCCAGCAGCTTTGACAGAGACACCGGGGAGCTGTTTTTT. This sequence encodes CASSFDRDTGELFF.

The CDR3 bases are TGCGCCAGCAGCCCTATCCCCCCGGGCAATGAGCAGTTCTTC. Amino acids: CASSPIPPGNEQFF. This sequence joins TRBV5-1 and TRBJ2-1; D is uncertain. Trimming shortened V by 4 bases and J by 6 bases, and 14 bases separated the two germline ends. Looked up from germline, CDR1 is SGHRS and CDR2 is YFSETQ. The CDR3 runs 14 residues.

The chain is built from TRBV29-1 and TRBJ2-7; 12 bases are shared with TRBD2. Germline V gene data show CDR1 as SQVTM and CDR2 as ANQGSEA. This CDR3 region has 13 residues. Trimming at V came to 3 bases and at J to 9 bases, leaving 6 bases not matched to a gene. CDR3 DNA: TGCAGCGTTGATGGAGGACTAGCGGGACCGCAGTACTTC. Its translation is CSVDGGLAGPQYF.

DNA of the CDR3: TGTGCCAGCAGTTTGGCAGGGGGTCGGGGCTACACCTTC. Amino acid sequence: CASSLAGGRGYTF. The chain is built from TRBV28 and TRBJ1-2; 7 bases line up with TRBD1. V was pared by 3 bases and J by 8 bases, with 6 bases of the junction left unmatched. The CDR3 is 13 residues long. Per the germline V gene, CDR1 is MDHEN and CDR2 is SYDVKM.

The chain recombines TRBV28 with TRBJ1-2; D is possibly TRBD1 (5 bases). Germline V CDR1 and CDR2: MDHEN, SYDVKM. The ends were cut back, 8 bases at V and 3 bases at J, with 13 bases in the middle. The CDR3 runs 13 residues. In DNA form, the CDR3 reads TGTGCCAGCGGCCTCCTCAGGGACTATGGCTACACCTTC. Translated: CASGLLRDYGYTF.

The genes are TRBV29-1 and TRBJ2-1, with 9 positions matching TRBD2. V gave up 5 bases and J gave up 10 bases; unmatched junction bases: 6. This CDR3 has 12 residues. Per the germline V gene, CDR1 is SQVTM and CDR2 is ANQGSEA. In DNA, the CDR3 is TGCAGCGTTAATAGCGGGAGACCCGAGCAGTTCTTC. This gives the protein CSVNSGRPEQFF.

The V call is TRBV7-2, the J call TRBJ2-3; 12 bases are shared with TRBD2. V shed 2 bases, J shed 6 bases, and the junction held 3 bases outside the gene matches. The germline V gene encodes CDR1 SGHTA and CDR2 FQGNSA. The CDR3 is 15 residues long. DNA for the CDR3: TGTGCCAGCAGCTTACGACTAGCGGGAGATGATACGCAGTATTTT. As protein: CASSLRLAGDDTQYF.

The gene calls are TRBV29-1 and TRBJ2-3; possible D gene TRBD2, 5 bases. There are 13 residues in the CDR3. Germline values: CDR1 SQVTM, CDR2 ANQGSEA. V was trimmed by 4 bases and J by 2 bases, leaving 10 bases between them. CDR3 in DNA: TGCAGCGTTGCGCGGACTTCCACAGATACGCAGTATTTT. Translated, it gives CSVARTSTDTQYF.

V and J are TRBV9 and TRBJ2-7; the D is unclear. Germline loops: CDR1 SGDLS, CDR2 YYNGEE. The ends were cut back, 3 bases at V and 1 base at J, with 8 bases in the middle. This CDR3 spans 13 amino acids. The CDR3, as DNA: TGTGCCAGCAGCGCCCCCGGGTCCTACGAGCAGTACTTC. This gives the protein CASSAPGSYEQYF.

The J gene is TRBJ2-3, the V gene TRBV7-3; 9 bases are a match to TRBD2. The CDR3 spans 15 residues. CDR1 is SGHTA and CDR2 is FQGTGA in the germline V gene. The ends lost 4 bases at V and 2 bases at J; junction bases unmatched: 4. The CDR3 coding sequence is TGTGCCAGCAGCTCGACTAGCGGAAACACAGATACGCAGTATTTT. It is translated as CASSSTSGNTDTQYF. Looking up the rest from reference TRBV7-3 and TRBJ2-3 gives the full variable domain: GAGVSQTPSNKVTEKGKYVELRCDPISGHTALYWYRQSLGQGPEFLIYFQGTGAADDSGLPNDRFFAVRPEGSVSTLKIQRTERGDSAVYLCASSSTSGNTDTQYFGPGTRLTVL.

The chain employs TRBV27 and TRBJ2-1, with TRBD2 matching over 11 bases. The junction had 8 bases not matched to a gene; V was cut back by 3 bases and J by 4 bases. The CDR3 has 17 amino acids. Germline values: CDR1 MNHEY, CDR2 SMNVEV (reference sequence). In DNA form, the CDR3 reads TGTGCCAGCAGTTTTTCGGGACTAGCGGCGTTGTACAATGAGCAGTTCTTC. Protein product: CASSFSGLAALYNEQFF.

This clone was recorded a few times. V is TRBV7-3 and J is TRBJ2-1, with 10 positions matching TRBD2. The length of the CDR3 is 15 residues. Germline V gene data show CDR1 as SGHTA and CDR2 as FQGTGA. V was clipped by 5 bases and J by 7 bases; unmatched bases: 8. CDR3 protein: CASSPSGREGNEQFF. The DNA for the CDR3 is TGTGCCAGCAGCCCAAGCGGGAGGGAGGGGAATGAGCAGTTCTTC.

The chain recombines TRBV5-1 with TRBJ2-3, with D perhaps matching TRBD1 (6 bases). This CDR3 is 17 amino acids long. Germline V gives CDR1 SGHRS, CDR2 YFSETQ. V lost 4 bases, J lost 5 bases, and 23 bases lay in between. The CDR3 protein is CASSITGQTSGGDTQYF. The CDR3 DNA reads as TGCGCCAGCAGCATAACCGGACAGACCTCGGGCGGAGATACGCAGTATTTT.